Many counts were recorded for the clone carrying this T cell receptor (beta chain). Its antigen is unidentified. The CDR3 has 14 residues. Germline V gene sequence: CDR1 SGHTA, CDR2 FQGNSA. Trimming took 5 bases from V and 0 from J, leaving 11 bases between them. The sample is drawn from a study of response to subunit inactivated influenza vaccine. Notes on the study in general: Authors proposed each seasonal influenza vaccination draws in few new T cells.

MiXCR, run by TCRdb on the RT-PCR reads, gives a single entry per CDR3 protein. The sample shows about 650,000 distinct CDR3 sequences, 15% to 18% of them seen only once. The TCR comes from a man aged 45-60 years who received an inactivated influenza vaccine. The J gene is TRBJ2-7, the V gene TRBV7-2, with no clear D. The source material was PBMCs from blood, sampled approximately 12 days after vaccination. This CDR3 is CASSQTRSSYEQYF. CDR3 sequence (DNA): TGTGCCAGCAGCCAGACAAGGAGCTCCTACGAGCAGTACTTC.